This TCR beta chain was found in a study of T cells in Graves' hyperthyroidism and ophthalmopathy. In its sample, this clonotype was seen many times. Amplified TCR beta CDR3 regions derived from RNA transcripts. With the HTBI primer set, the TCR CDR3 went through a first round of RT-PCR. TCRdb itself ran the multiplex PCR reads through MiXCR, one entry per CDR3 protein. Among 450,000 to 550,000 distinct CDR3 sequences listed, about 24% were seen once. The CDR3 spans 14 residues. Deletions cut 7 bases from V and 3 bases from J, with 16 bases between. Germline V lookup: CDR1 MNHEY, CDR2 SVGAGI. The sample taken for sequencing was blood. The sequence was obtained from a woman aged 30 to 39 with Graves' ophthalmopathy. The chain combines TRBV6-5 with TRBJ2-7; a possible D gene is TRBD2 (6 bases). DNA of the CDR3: TGTGCCAGCACCTATACGGGGGACGACTACGAGCAGTACTTC. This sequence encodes CASTYTGDDYEQYF.